A selection of T cell receptor beta chains follows, all from one sample in a study of blood T cell repertoires in COVID-19. TCRdb's copy holds only in-frame clones and misses some; the assay was immunoSEQ multiplex PCR. The repertoire has approximately 170,000 clones, 84% of them found once; the top ten carry around 7.7%. Sequencing was done on a sample of peripheral blood. All receptors derive from a man aged 40-55 years who had recovered from COVID-19. The CDR3 runs from the conserved cysteine through the conserved F or W. A D gene is named only where the DNA matches it firmly. Size is omitted from some rows. Given values are once, few, many or a class for expanded clones.

size	V	J	length	D	DNA	CDR3
-	TRBV5-5	TRBJ2-2	15	TRBD2	TGTGCCAGCAGCCCGGGGACTAGCGGCACCGGGGAGCTGTTTTTT	CASSPGTSGTGELFF
-	TRBV19	TRBJ2-3	15	TRBD1	TGTGCCAGTAGTATAGTTGGACAGGGAACAGATACGCAGTATTTT	CASSIVGQGTDTQYF
-	TRBV7-2	TRBJ2-5	14	-	TGTGCCAGCAGCTTAATCAGGGACCAAGAGACCCAGTACTTC	CASSLIRDQETQYF
-	TRBV4-3	TRBJ2-7	14	-	TGCGCCAGCAGCCAAGATCAAGGGACATACGAGCAGTACTTC	CASSQDQGTYEQYF
-	TRBV18	TRBJ2-2	14	-	TGTGCCAGCTCAGGGACAACGAACACCGGGGAGCTGTTTTTT	CASSGTTNTGELFF
few	TRBV6-1	TRBJ1-1	15	TRBD1	TGTGCCAGCAGTGAGCCCGGACAGGGCTACACTGAAGCTTTCTTT	CASSEPGQGYTEAFF
-	TRBV9	TRBJ2-5	15	-	TGTGCCAGCAGCGTGGGGAGTTGGGGAGTCGAGACCCAGTACTTC	CASSVGSWGVETQYF
-	TRBV27	TRBJ1-2	13	TRBD1	TGTGCCAGCAGTTCGACAGGGAACTATGGCTACACCTTC	CASSSTGNYGYTF
-	TRBV25-1	TRBJ2-5	11	-	TGTGCCAGCAGTGAAATAAAGACCCAGTACTTC	CASSEIKTQYF
-	TRBV4-3	TRBJ2-5	15	-	TGCGCCAGCCGCGACGGTATGACGGGCCAAGAGACCCAGTACTTC	CASRDGMTGQETQYF
medium-sized	TRBV4-3	TRBJ2-7	17	-	TGCGCCAGCAGCCAAGAGTGGAGCGCGGTGAGCTCCTACGAGCAGTACTTC	CASSQEWSAVSSYEQYF
-	TRBV12-3/TRBV12-4	TRBJ2-5	13	TRBD2	TGTGCCAGCAGTGGAGGACTAGCAGAGACCCAGTACTTC	CASSGGLAETQYF
once	TRBV7-9	TRBJ2-5	16	TRBD2	TGTGCCAGCAGCCTACTAGCGGGAGCGGTAGGAGAGACCCAGTACTTC	CASSLLAGAVGETQYF
-	TRBV18	TRBJ2-2	14	-	TGTGCCAGCTCACCACAACAGGCGACCGGGGAGCTGTTTTTT	CASSPQQATGELFF
-	TRBV30	TRBJ2-3	16	TRBD2	TGTGCCTGGAGCGACGGGGCTAGCGGGAGTAAAGATACGCAGTATTTT	CAWSDGASGSKDTQYF
-	TRBV19	TRBJ2-7	13	TRBD1	TGTGCCAGTAGTATAACAGGGGCGGACGAGCAGTACTTC	CASSITGADEQYF
few	TRBV3-1/TRBV3-2	TRBJ1-3	14	-	TGTGCCAGCGGAACGACAGGCTCTGGAAACACCATATATTTT	CASGTTGSGNTIYF
-	TRBV7-9	TRBJ1-1	12	-	TGTGCCAGCAGCTTACAGAACACTGAAGCTTTCTTT	CASSLQNTEAFF
-	TRBV3-1/TRBV3-2	TRBJ2-7	17	-	TGTGCCAGCAGCCAAGACCCCCCTTATACACTAGCCTACGAGCAGTACTTC	CASSQDPPYTLAYEQYF
-	TRBV6-1	TRBJ2-4	15	TRBD2	TGTGCCAGCAGTGAACGGGGGGGACAAGGAAACATTCAGTACTTC	CASSERGGQGNIQYF
-	TRBV15	TRBJ2-3	16	TRBD1	TGTGCCACCAGCAGAGGGGACAGGGGGCGATCAGATACGCAGTATTTT	CATSRGDRGRSDTQYF
once	TRBV21-1	TRBJ2-3	16	-	TGTGCCAGCAGCGAGGGGAACAACGGGAGAGGTGATACGCAGTATTTT	CASSEGNNGRGDTQYF
once	TRBV14	TRBJ2-3	15	TRBD2	TGTGCCAGCAGCCAACGACTAGCGGGAGTTGGAACGCAGTATTTT	CASSQRLAGVGTQYF
-	TRBV5-1	TRBJ1-1	13	-	TGCGCCAGCAGCTTGAACACGAACACTGAAGCTTTCTTT	CASSLNTNTEAFF
-	TRBV29-1	TRBJ2-3	13	TRBD1	TGCAGCGTTGCTCGACAGGGCGCAGATACGCAGTATTTT	CSVARQGADTQYF
-	TRBV6-5	TRBJ2-2	14	TRBD1	TGTGCCAGCCGAGGACAGGTTGCGGCCGGGGAGCTGTTTTTT	CASRGQVAAGELFF
-	TRBV2	TRBJ1-6	10	-	TGTGCCAGCAGTGGGTCCCGCGGCAGCTTT	CASSGSRGSF
-	TRBV29-1	TRBJ1-1	13	TRBD1	TGCAGCGGGACAGGGGGACAGAACACTGAAGCTTTCTTT	CSGTGGQNTEAFF
-	TRBV19	TRBJ1-6	13	-	TGTGCCAGTAAGTCCGGGGTTAATTCACCCCTCCACTTT	CASKSGVNSPLHF
-	TRBV7-2	TRBJ2-7	15	TRBD1	TGTGCCAGCAGCTCTCGACAGGGGGCTTCCTACGAGCAGTACTTC	CASSSRQGASYEQYF
-	TRBV7-8	TRBJ2-1	15	-	TGTGCCAGCAGCTTAGGAGCGGCCTCCTACAATGAGCAGTTCTTC	CASSLGAASYNEQFF
-	TRBV18	TRBJ2-7	14	-	TGTGCCAGCTCAACCTCATTGGACAGTTACGAGCAGTACTTC	CASSTSLDSYEQYF